Listed below are T cell receptor beta chains from one sample, sequenced in a study of siplizumab effects on memory and regulatory T cells. TCRdb keeps only in-frame clones here, not all; method: immunoSEQ multiplex PCR. The data hold approximately 100,000 clones, with 94% observed a single time. Sequenced sample: Tregs sorted from blood. These receptors were collected from a human donor in good health. CDR3s include the opening cysteine and the closing phenylalanine or tryptophan.

j_call: TRBJ1-2; v_call: TRBV10-2; cdr3_aa: CASSDPIRDRTYGYTF
j_call: TRBJ2-7; v_call: TRBV11-2; cdr3_aa: CATALGRSSYEQYF
j_call: TRBJ2-7; v_call: TRBV18; cdr3_aa: CASSPLTGRSYEQYF
j_call: TRBJ2-7; v_call: TRBV7-9; cdr3_aa: CASSLSETPDQNEQYF
j_call: TRBJ2-1; v_call: TRBV20-1; cdr3_aa: CSASAGEGQFF
j_call: TRBJ1-2; v_call: TRBV11-1; cdr3_aa: CASSKQGTAIEGYTF
j_call: TRBJ1-5; v_call: TRBV18; cdr3_aa: CASSPGRDQPQHF
j_call: TRBJ2-7; v_call: TRBV27; cdr3_aa: CASSYRDGSYEQYF
j_call: TRBJ2-2; v_call: TRBV5-4; cdr3_aa: CASSSPLAGGPRTGELFF
j_call: TRBJ1-1; v_call: TRBV5-1; cdr3_aa: CASSYYTGTRDTEAFF
j_call: TRBJ2-1; v_call: TRBV5-1; cdr3_aa: CASSLGRNSYNEQFF
j_call: TRBJ2-1; v_call: TRBV5-8; cdr3_aa: CASSLDVVTSYNEQFF
j_call: TRBJ2-7; v_call: TRBV19; cdr3_aa: CASSAATIGGEQYF